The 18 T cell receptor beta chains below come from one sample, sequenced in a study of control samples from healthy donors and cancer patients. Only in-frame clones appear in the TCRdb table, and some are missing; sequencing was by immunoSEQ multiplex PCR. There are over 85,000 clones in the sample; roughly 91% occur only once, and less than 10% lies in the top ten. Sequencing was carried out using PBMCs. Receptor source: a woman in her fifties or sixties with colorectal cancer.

The CDR3 loop reads CASSEARRRTYAYEQYV. DNA of the CDR3: TGTGCCAGCAGTGAAGCCCGGCGGCGGACATACGCCTACGAGCAGTACGTC. The chain joins TRBV2 to TRBJ2-7, with a weak D call TRBD1 (5 bases). The CDR3 sequence is 17 residues long. The germline V gene has CDR1 SNHLY and CDR2 FYNNEI. Between the trimmed V and J ends, which lost 0 bases and 2 bases, there was a span of 17 bases.

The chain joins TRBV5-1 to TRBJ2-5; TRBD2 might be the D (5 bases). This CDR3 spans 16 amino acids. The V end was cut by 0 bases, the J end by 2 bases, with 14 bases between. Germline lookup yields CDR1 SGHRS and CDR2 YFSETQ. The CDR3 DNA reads TGCGCCAGCAGCTTGGCCGACTACCCCACGCAAGAGACCCAGTACTTC. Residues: CASSLADYPTQETQYF.

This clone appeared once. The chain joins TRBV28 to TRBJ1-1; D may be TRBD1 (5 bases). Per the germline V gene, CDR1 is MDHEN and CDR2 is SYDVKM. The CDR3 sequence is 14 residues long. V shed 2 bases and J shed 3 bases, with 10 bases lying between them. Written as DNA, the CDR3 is TGTGCCAGCAGTTTAGGGACGTGGGACACTGAAGCTTTCTTT. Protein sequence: CASSLGTWDTEAFF. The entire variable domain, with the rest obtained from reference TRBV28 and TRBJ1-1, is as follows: DVKVTQSSRYLVKRTGEKVFLECVQDMDHENMFWYRQDPGLGLRLIYFSYDVKMKEKGDIPEGYSVSREKKERFSLILESASTNQTSMYLCASSLGTWDTEAFFGQGTRLTVV.

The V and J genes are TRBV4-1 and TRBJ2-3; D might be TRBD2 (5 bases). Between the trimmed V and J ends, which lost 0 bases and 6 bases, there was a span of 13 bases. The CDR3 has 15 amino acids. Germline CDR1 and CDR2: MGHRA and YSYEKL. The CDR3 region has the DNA TGCGCCAGCAGCCAAGACCGGGTCCCGGGGGATACGCAGTATTTT. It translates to CASSQDRVPGDTQYF.

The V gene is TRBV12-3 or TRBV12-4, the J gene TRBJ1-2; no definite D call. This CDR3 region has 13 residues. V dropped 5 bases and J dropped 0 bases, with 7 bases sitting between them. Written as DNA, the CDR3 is TGTGCCAGCAGTATCATGGCTAACTATGGCTACACCTTC. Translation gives CASSIMANYGYTF.

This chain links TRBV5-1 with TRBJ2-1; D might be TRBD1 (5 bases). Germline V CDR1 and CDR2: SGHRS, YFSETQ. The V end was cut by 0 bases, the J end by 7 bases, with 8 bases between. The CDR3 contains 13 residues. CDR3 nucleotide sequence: TGCGCCAGCAGCTTGGGACAGACAAATGAGCAGTTCTTC. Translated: CASSLGQTNEQFF. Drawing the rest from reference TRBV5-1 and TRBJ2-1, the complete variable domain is KAGVTQTPRYLIKTRGQQVTLSCSPISGHRSVSWYQQTPGQGLQFLFEYFSETQRNKGNFPGRFSGRQFSNSRSEMNVSTLELGDSALYLCASSLGQTNEQFFGPGTRLTVL.

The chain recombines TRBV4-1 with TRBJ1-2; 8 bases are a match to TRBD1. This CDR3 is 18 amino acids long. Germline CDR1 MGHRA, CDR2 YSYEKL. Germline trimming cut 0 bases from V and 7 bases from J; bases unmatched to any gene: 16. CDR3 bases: TGCGCCAGCAGCCAAGAGACGAACAGGGGGACCCACCCCAGTGGCTACACCTTC. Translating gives CASSQETNRGTHPSGYTF.

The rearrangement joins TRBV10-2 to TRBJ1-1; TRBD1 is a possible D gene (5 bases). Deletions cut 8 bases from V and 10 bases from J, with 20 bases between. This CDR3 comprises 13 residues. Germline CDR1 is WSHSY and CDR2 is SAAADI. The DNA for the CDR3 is TGCGCCAGCGGGGCCTCGGAGGCGAAGAGAGCTTTCTTT. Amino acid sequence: CASGASEAKRAFF.

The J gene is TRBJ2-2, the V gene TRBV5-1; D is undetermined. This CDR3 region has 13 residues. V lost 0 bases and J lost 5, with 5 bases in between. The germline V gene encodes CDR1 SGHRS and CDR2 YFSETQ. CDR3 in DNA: TGCGCCAGCAGCTTGGTAGGGACCGGGGAGCTGTTTTTT. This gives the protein CASSLVGTGELFF.

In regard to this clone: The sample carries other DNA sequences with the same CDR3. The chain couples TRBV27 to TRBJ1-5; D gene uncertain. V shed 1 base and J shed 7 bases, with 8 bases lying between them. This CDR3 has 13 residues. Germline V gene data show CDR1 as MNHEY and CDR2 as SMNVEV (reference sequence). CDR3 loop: CASSLLGPQPQHF. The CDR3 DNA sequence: TGTGCCAGCAGTTTATTAGGCCCACAGCCCCAGCATTTT.

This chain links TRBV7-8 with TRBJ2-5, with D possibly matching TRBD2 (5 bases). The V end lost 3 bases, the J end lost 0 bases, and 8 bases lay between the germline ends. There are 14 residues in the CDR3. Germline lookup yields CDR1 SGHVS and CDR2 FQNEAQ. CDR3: CASSFGVYQETQYF. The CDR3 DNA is TGTGCCAGCAGCTTCGGGGTGTACCAAGAGACCCAGTACTTC.

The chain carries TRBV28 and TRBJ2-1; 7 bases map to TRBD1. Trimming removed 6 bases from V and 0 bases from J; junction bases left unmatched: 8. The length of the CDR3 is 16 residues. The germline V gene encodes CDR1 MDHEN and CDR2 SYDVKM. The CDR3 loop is CASSEGAGGSYNEQFF. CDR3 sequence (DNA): TGTGCCAGCAGCGAAGGGGCAGGGGGCTCCTACAATGAGCAGTTCTTC.

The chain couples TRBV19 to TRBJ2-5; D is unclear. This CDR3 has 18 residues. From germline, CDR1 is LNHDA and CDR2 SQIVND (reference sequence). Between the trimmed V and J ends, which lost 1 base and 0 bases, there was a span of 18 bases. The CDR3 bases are TGTGCCAGTAGTATAGTAGGTAGCAGGCCTCCGTACCAAGAGACCCAGTACTTC. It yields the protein CASSIVGSRPPYQETQYF.

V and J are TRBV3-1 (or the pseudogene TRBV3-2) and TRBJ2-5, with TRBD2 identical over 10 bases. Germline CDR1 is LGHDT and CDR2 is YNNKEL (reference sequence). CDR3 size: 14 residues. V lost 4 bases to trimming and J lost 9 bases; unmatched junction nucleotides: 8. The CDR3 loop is CASSPTSGREAQYF. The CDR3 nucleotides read TGTGCCAGCAGCCCGACTAGCGGGCGGGAGGCCCAGTACTTC.

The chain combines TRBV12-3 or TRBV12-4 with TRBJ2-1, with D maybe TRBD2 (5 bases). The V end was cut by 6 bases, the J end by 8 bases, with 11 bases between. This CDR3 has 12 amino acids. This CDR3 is CASSLLLDEQFF. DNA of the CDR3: TGTGCCAGCAGCCTACTACTAGATGAGCAGTTCTTC.

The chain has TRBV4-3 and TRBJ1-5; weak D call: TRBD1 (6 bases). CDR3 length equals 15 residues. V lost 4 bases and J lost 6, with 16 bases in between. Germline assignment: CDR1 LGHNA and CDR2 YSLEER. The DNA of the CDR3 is TGCGCCAGCAGCCCTCAGAGGGGGTTTGGTCAGCCCCAGCATTTT. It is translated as CASSPQRGFGQPQHF.

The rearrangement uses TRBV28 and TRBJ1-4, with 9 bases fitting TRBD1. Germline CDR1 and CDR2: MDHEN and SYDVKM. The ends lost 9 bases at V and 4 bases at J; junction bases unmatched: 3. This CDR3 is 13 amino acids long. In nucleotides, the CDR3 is TGTGCCAGTAACAGGGGGCGTAATGAAAAACTGTTTTTT. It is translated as CASNRGRNEKLFF.

The CDR3 coding sequence is TGTGCCATCAGGAGGGACGGCTCCTATAATTCACCCCTCCACTTT. Its protein product is CAIRRDGSYNSPLHF. The chain combines TRBV10-3 with TRBJ1-6; the D gene is possibly TRBD1 (5 bases). CDR3 length: 15 residues. Germline V CDR1 and CDR2: ENHRY, SYGVKD. The germline V and J ends were trimmed by 6 bases and 0 bases, with 9 bases remaining between them.